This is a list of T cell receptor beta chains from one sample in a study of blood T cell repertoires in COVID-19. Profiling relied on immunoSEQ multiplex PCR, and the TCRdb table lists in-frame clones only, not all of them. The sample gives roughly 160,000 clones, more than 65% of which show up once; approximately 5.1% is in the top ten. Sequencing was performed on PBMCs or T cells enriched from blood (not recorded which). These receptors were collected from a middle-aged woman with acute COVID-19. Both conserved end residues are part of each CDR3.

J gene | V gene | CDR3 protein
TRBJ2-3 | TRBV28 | CASSSGVRDTQYF
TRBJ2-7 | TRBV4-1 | CASSQPGGFEQYF
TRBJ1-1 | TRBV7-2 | CASSFSSLNTEAFF
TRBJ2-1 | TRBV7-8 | CASSLRGGALTNEQFF
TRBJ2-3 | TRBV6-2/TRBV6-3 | CASSLTSGSVTADTQYF
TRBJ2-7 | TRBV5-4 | CASSLTSVGGNEQYF
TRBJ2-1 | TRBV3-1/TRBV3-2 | CASSWDTRRANNEQFF
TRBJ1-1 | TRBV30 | CAWRVTIMSTEAFF
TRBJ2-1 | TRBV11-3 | CASSTLAGEPDEQFF
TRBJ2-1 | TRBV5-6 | CASSLSGSSYNEQFF
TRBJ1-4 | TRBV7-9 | CASRRSGLEEKLFF